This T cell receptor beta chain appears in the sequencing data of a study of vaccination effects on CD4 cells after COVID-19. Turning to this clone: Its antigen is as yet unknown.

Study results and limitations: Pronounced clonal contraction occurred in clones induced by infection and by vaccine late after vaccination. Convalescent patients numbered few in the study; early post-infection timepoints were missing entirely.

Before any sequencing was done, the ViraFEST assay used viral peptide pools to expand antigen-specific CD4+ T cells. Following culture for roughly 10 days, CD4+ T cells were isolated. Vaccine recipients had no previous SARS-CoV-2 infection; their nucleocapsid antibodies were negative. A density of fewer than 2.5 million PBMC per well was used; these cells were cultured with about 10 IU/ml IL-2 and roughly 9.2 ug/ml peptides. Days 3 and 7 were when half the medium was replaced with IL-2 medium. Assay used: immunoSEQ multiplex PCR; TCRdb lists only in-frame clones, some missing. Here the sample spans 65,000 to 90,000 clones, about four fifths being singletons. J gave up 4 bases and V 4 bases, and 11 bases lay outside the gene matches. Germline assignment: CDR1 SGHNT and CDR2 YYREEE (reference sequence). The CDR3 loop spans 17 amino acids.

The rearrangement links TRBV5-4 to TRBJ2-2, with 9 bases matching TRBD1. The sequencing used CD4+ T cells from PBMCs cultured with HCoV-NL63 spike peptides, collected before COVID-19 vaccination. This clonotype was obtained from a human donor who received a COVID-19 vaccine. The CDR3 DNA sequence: TGTGCCAGCAGCATCTCCGGGACAGGGTGGGGCACCGGGGAGCTGTTTTTT. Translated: CASSISGTGWGTGELFF.